This T cell receptor (beta chain) comes out of a study of cytomegalovirus exposure and HLA in healthy donors. Study background: The approximately 120 validation repertoires used the same platform as the 666 first-cohort repertoires, a later analysis reported.

Study-level points and caveats: CMV antigen specificity was confirmed in vitro for a few CMV-associated chains.

The table came from immunoSEQ multiplex PCR; TCRdb's copy has only in-frame clones and leaves some out. The sample has over 100,000 clones, approximately 90% seen once. A remark on this clone: Its antigen is currently unknown.

V lost 2 bases to trimming and J lost 0 bases, with 7 bases between them. CDR1 is MNHEY, CDR2 SVGAGI, per germline. The CDR3 runs 14 residues. The J gene is TRBJ1-1, the V gene TRBV6-5; D remains unclear. This receptor was taken from a young woman in good health and CMV-seropositive. Source material: PBMCs. CDR3 sequence (DNA): TGTGCCAGCAGTTACACGGAGCTGAACACTGAAGCTTTCTTT. This encodes CASSYTELNTEAFF.